Shown below are 4 T cell receptor beta chains from a single sample sequenced in a study of regulatory T cells in long-lasting Graves disease. TCR beta libraries were built with iRepertoire HTBI primers and Arm-PCR of CDR3 regions. TCRdb re-called the multiplex PCR reads through MiXCR, storing one row per CDR3 protein. Of 550,000 or so distinct CDR3 sequences listed, approximately 12% are singletons. Time point described: newly diagnosed GD, antithyroid drugs for less than 3 months. Following extraction of RNA from PBMCs, that RNA was used to make the TCR library. This same sample was also taken into another study, of T cells in Graves' hyperthyroidism and ophthalmopathy.

The sample was peripheral blood mononuclear cells (PBMCs), taken at new diagnosis, from a patient treated with antithyroid drugs. These receptors originate from a woman aged 25 to 39 with Graves disease.

The table lists this clonotype with a few counts. In nucleotides, the CDR3 is TGCGCCAGCAGCTGGGGGACTAGCGGGGGCACAGATACGCAGTATTTT. Encoded protein: CASSWGTSGGTDTQYF. The chain carries TRBV5-1 and TRBJ2-3, with 13 bases fitting TRBD2. The CDR3 sequence is 16 residues long. Germline V gene sequence: CDR1 SGHRS, CDR2 YFSETQ. Trimming removed 3 bases from V and 1 base from J; junction bases left unmatched: 2.

This clonotype has ten or more counts. The rearrangement uses TRBV6-5 and TRBJ1-1; unclear D gene. CDR3 size: 15 residues. Germline CDR1 is MNHEY and CDR2 is SVGAGI. V was pared by 4 bases and J by 4 bases, with 16 bases between. CDR3 in amino acids: CASSWSRGFGTEAFF. CDR3 DNA sequence: TGTGCCAGCAGTTGGTCTCGAGGGTTCGGCACTGAAGCTTTCTTT.

There are many counts of this clonotype. The V and J genes are TRBV18 and TRBJ2-1; 9 nucleotides align to TRBD2. The V and J ends lost 3 bases and 6 bases, in that order; junction bases with no gene match: 6. In germline, CDR1 is KGHSH, CDR2 LQKENI. The CDR3 length is 15 residues. CDR3 nucleotides: TGTGCCAGCTCACCTGGTAGCGGGAGAGGCAATGAGCAGTTCTTC. Translating gives CASSPGSGRGNEQFF.

A few counts support this clonotype. V and J are TRBV3-1 and TRBJ1-6; the D is unclear. CDR1 is LGHDT, CDR2 YNNKEL, per germline (reference sequence). V was pared by 4 bases and J by 0 bases, with 13 bases between. The CDR3 length is 17 residues. For the CDR3, the DNA is TGTGCCAGCAGCCCTTCGGACCGGGGCTCCTATAATTCACCCCTCCACTTT. This sequence encodes CASSPSDRGSYNSPLHF. Based on the CDR3 plus reference TRBV3-1 and TRBJ1-6, the full variable domain is DTAVSQTPKYLVTQMGNDKSIKCEQNLGHDTMYWYKQDSKKFLKIMFSYNNKELIINETVPNRFSPKSPDKAHLNLHINSLELGDSAVYFCASSPSDRGSYNSPLHFGNGTRLTVT.